This TCR beta chain was profiled in a study of T cell changes during pregnancy in multiple sclerosis. This clone was counted once. Generated by immunoSEQ multiplex PCR, the TCRdb table keeps only in-frame clones and is missing some. Among roughly 40,000 clones listed, around nine tenths were seen once. Germline V lookup: CDR1 GTSNPN, CDR2 SVGIG (reference sequence). The CDR3 is 13 residues long. V gave up 2 bases and J gave up 0 bases, with 5 bases separating them. The sequence derives from a female donor with multiple sclerosis, enrolled in a pregnancy study. Sequenced material: CD4+ T cells from peripheral blood mononuclear cells, taken in the third trimester of pregnancy. This chain joins TRBV30 and TRBJ2-1; a possible D gene is TRBD2 (5 bases). CDR3 DNA sequence: TGTGCCTGGAGTCGGGGCTCCTACAATGAGCAGTTCTTC. Protein: CAWSRGSYNEQFF.